The 21 T cell receptor beta chains below all came from one sample that was sequenced in a study of identical twins. TCRdb re-called the 5' RACE reads through MiXCR, storing one row per CDR3 protein. In the table there are about 530,000 distinct CDR3 sequences, roughly 15% of which are singletons. These sequences were also reported in another study, on yellow fever vaccine responses in identical twins.

Sequenced sample: CD4+ T cells sorted from blood. The source is a woman younger than 30 in good health.

Only a few counts were recorded for this clonotype. V and J are TRBV15 and TRBJ2-7; D not resolved. This CDR3 spans 15 amino acids. The V end was cut by 0 bases, the J end by 3 bases, with 12 bases between. Per germline, CDR1 LNHNV and CDR2 YYDKDF (reference sequence). The CDR3 DNA sequence: TGTGCCACCAGCAGAGATCGAAACACCCACTACGAGCAGTACGTC. This gives the protein CATSRDRNTHYEQYV.

This chain uses TRBV10-3 with TRBJ2-1; TRBD2 might be the D (5 bases). CDR1 is ENHRY, CDR2 SYGVKD, per germline. The CDR3 has 15 amino acids. The germline V and J ends were trimmed by 5 bases and 4 bases, with 15 bases remaining between them. CDR3 DNA sequence: TGTGCCATCAGTTTCACGAGCGGTGATTACAATGAGCAGTTCTTC. Amino acid sequence: CAISFTSGDYNEQFF.

Ten or more counts support this clonotype. The rearrangement uses TRBV20-1 and TRBJ2-5; no clear D. Looked up from germline, CDR1 is DFQATT and CDR2 is SNEGSKA (reference sequence). The ends were cut back, 0 bases at V and 5 bases at J, with 7 bases in the middle. The CDR3 runs 12 residues. The CDR3 DNA is TGCAGTGCTAGAGATCTGGGGGAGACCCAGTACTTC. The encoded protein is CSARDLGETQYF.

This clonotype was detected ten times or more. The rearrangement joins TRBV7-9 to TRBJ1-1; tentative D call: TRBD1 (6 bases). CDR1 and CDR2 from the germline V gene are SEHNR and FQNEAQ (reference sequence). The CDR3 covers 14 residues. The V and J ends lost 5 bases and 1 base respectively, with 11 bases between them. The DNA of the CDR3 is TGTGCCAGCAGCCCTGGACAGTCGAACACTGAAGCTTTCTTT. Its translation is CASSPGQSNTEAFF.

Only a few counts were recorded for this clonotype. V is TRBV15 and J is TRBJ2-1; 9 bases fit TRBD2. The length of the CDR3 is 19 residues. Germline V gene data show CDR1 as LNHNV and CDR2 as YYDKDF (reference sequence). V was clipped by 1 base and J by 3 bases; unmatched bases: 13. The CDR3 region is CATSRVASIAGEHYNEQFF. The CDR3 DNA is TGTGCCACCAGCAGAGTAGCTTCCATAGCGGGGGAGCACTACAATGAGCAGTTCTTC.

The genes are TRBV20-1 and TRBJ2-7, with D uncertain. The V end lost 4 bases, the J end lost 5 bases, and 15 bases lay between the germline ends. CDR3 size: 13 residues. Germline CDR1 DFQATT, CDR2 SNEGSKA (reference sequence). The CDR3 DNA reads TGCAGTGCTATCCGGCTAGTATACCACGAGCAGTACTTC. This codes for CSAIRLVYHEQYF.

This clonotype was observed once. V is TRBV28 and J is TRBJ2-1, with D possibly being TRBD1 (5 bases). The CDR3 contains 11 residues. In germline, CDR1 is MDHEN, CDR2 SYDVKM. Trimming shortened V by 11 bases and J by 7 bases, and 12 bases separated the two germline ends. CDR3 DNA sequence: TGTGCCGTCTACAGGTGGAATGAGCAGTTCTTC. This codes for CAVYRWNEQFF. Together with reference TRBV28 and TRBJ2-1, the CDR3 gives the full variable domain: DVKVTQSSRYLVKRTGEKVFLECVQDMDHENMFWYRQDPGLGLRLIYFSYDVKMKEKGDIPEGYSVSREKKERFSLILESASTNQTSMYLCAVYRWNEQFFGPGTRLTVL.

The chain is built from TRBV5-1 and TRBJ2-1; TRBD2 agrees at 15 bases. The trim removed 4 bases at V and 8 bases at J, leaving 7 bases unmatched. This CDR3 is 16 amino acids long. Germline values: CDR1 SGHRS, CDR2 YFSETQ. The CDR3 spells CASSLGLAGGVYEQFF. The DNA for the CDR3 is TGCGCCAGCAGCCTGGGACTAGCGGGAGGCGTATATGAGCAGTTCTTC. The full variable domain, its missing parts supplied by reference TRBV5-1 and TRBJ2-1, is KAGVTQTPRYLIKTRGQQVTLSCSPISGHRSVSWYQQTPGQGLQFLFEYFSETQRNKGNFPGRFSGRQFSNSRSEMNVSTLELGDSALYLCASSLGLAGGVYEQFFGPGTRLTVL.

A few counts support this clonotype. This sequence joins TRBV6-5 and TRBJ2-3; 10 nucleotides match TRBD2. Losses at the gene ends were 2 bases for V and 4 bases for J; bases not matched to a gene: 6. The CDR3 spans 16 residues. Looked up from germline, CDR1 is MNHEY and CDR2 is SVGAGI. The CDR3 DNA reads TGTGCCAGCAGTTACGGGCTAGCGGGAGCCTCAGATACGCAGTATTTT. Its protein product is CASSYGLAGASDTQYF.

This clonotype has at least ten counts. The chain is built from TRBV12-3 or TRBV12-4 and TRBJ1-5, with 8 bases lining up with TRBD1. The CDR3 is made up of 14 amino acids. The J segment lost 3 bases and the V segment lost 6 bases, leaving 4 bases of the junction unmatched. CDR3 amino acids: CASSPDRDNQPQHF. CDR3 DNA sequence: TGTGCCAGCAGCCCGGACAGGGACAATCAGCCCCAGCATTTT.

This clonotype was counted only a few times. This sequence joins TRBV5-6 and TRBJ1-4; 9 bases fit TRBD1. The germline V gene encodes CDR1 SGHDT and CDR2 YYEEEE. V gave up 4 bases and J gave up 6 bases; unmatched junction bases: 4. This CDR3 is built from 14 residues. The CDR3 nucleotides read TGTGCCAGCAGCCAGACAGGGGGAGATGAAAAACTGTTTTTT. It translates to CASSQTGGDEKLFF.

V is TRBV12-3 or TRBV12-4 and J is TRBJ1-1; D may be TRBD1 (6 bases). This CDR3 spans 14 amino acids. V was pared by 7 bases and J by 1 base, with 13 bases between. This chain's CDR3 is CASNPGTPNTEAFF. CDR3 DNA sequence: TGTGCCAGCAATCCCGGGACACCGAACACTGAAGCTTTCTTT.

In this sample, this clonotype turned up many times. The rearrangement links TRBV12-3 or TRBV12-4 to TRBJ1-5; TRBD1 agrees at 7 bases. The CDR3 totals 13 residues. The trim removed 6 bases at V and 6 bases at J, leaving 5 bases unmatched. This chain's CDR3 is CASRQGSSQPQHF. In DNA, the CDR3 is TGTGCCAGCAGACAGGGGTCCAGTCAGCCCCAGCATTTT.

This clonotype was found a few times. The chain is built from TRBV6-2 or TRBV6-3 and TRBJ1-1, with 7 bases fitting TRBD1. Germline loops: CDR1 MNHEY, CDR2 SVGEGT. CDR3 length: 13 amino acids. The V gene end was trimmed by 5 bases and the J gene end by 10 bases; junction bases not matched to a gene: 10. The chain's CDR3 is CASSGNRGGGAFF. The CDR3 DNA is TGTGCCAGCAGTGGAAACAGGGGTGGCGGAGCTTTCTTT.

This clonotype was seen only a few times. This chain connects TRBV3-1 to TRBJ2-2; TRBD1 is a possible D gene (5 bases). CDR1 is LGHDT, CDR2 YNNKEL, per germline (reference sequence). The CDR3 runs 14 residues. Trimming took 2 bases from V and 3 from J, leaving 7 bases between them. The DNA for the CDR3 is TGTGCCAGCAGCCAACAGGGTTACACCGGGGAGCTGTTTTTT. Translated, it gives CASSQQGYTGELFF.

The table lists this clonotype with many counts. The chain employs TRBV12-3 or TRBV12-4 and TRBJ2-5; D is ambiguous. The V end was cut by 3 bases, the J end by 4 bases, with 6 bases between. The CDR3 consists of 12 residues. The CDR3 region has the DNA TGTGCCAGCAGTTTCTCCCGAGAGACCCAGTACTTC. This gives the protein CASSFSRETQYF.

This chain links TRBV12-3 or TRBV12-4 with TRBJ2-1; D may match TRBD1 or TRBD2 (5 bases each). The CDR3 consists of 16 residues. The V and J ends lost 6 bases and 0 bases respectively, with 15 bases between them. The CDR3 sequence: CASRSLGGVSYNEQFF. CDR3 sequence (DNA): TGTGCCAGCAGATCCCTTGGGGGAGTCTCCTACAATGAGCAGTTCTTC.

The gene calls are TRBV20-1 and TRBJ2-7, with 8 bases that match TRBD2. The CDR3 extends over 16 amino acids. Germline V gives CDR1 DFQATT, CDR2 SNEGSKA (reference sequence). Germline trimming cut 0 bases from V and 4 bases from J; bases unmatched to any gene: 11. The CDR3 sequence is CSARDQAGTRKYEQYF. The CDR3 coding sequence is TGCAGTGCTAGAGATCAGGCCGGGACTAGGAAGTACGAGCAGTACTTC.

This chain joins TRBV27 and TRBJ2-3, with 7 bases aligning to TRBD2. Germline CDR1 is MNHEY and CDR2 is SMNVEV (reference sequence). The V gene end was trimmed by 6 bases and the J gene end by 4 bases; junction bases not matched to a gene: 7. The CDR3 extends over 14 amino acids. As DNA, the CDR3 is TGTGCCAGCAGCCCCGGGACTATCCCAGATACGCAGTATTTT. Its protein is CASSPGTIPDTQYF.

V usage is TRBV18 and J usage is TRBJ2-5, with TRBD2 identical over 9 bases. V was clipped by 5 bases and J by 7 bases; unmatched bases: 11. The CDR3 extends over 15 amino acids. CDR1 is KGHSH, CDR2 LQKENI, per germline. This CDR3 is CASSSGASGKGTQYF. The CDR3 coding sequence is TGTGCCAGCTCATCCGGGGCTAGCGGGAAGGGGACCCAGTACTTC.

This clonotype was seen repeatedly, ten times or more. This sequence joins TRBV12-3 or TRBV12-4 and TRBJ1-1; D remains ambiguous. The CDR3 spans 11 residues. V was pared by 7 bases and J by 4 bases, with 7 bases between. Here the CDR3 DNA reads TGTGCCAGCACCCCCTCCACTGAAGCTTTCTTT. It yields the protein CASTPSTEAFF.